Listed below are T cell receptor beta chains from one sample, sequenced in a study of control samples from healthy donors and cancer patients. Sequencing was performed with immunoSEQ multiplex PCR; in TCRdb, only in-frame clones are kept and a portion is missing. The sample yields about 160,000 clones, over 85% seen once. The sequencing sample was made of blood. These receptors originate from a man between 18 and 29 years old in good health. CDR3s include the opening cysteine and the closing phenylalanine or tryptophan. A D gene is named only where the DNA matches it firmly. Expanded clones get a size class; other rows say once, few or many, or leave the size out.

>TRBJ1-1|.|.|TRBV27
TGTGCCAGCTTCCGATACACTGAAGCTTTCTTT
CASFRYTEAFF
>TRBJ1-1|.|.|TRBV27
TGTGCCAGCAGTTTCAGCCCCAGGAACGGAGCTTTCTTT
CASSFSPRNGAFF
>TRBJ1-4|TRBD1|.|TRBV28
TGTGCCAGCAGTTTAAGACAGGGACAAACCATTGAAAAACTGTTTTTT
CASSLRQGQTIEKLFF
>TRBJ1-1|TRBD1|once|TRBV2
TGTGCCAGCAGCGCCAGGGGGAGAGTGAACACTGAAGCTTTCTTT
CASSARGRVNTEAFF
>TRBJ2-2|.|.|TRBV6-2/TRBV6-3
TGTGCCAGCAGTTACTCGCCGGACGGGGAGCTGTTTTTT
CASSYSPDGELFF
>TRBJ2-5|TRBD2|.|TRBV30
TGTGCCTGGAGTTTAGGTAGCGGGTACCAAGAGACCCAGTACTTC
CAWSLGSGYQETQYF
>TRBJ1-1|TRBD1|.|TRBV12-3/TRBV12-4
TGTGCCAGCAGGGTACAGGGGGTCGCTTTCTTT
CASRVQGVAFF
>TRBJ1-5|TRBD1|.|TRBV3-1/TRBV3-2
TGTGCCAGCAGTCCAGGGGGCTGGGGCCAGCCCCAGCATTTT
CASSPGGWGQPQHF
>TRBJ1-5|.|.|TRBV29-1
TGCAGCGCGGGGACGCAGGGACAGCCCCAGCATTTT
CSAGTQGQPQHF
>TRBJ2-5|TRBD2|.|TRBV6-5
TGTGCCAGCAGTTACTTACGGGGGGGAGAGACCCAGTACTTC
CASSYLRGGETQYF
>TRBJ2-3|.|.|TRBV3-1/TRBV3-2
TGTGCCAGCAGCCGGGGAGGATCGGGGCGCGGAGATACGCAGTATTTT
CASSRGGSGRGDTQYF
>TRBJ2-7|.|.|TRBV27
TGTGCCAGCAGCAAGGCCTCTGACAGGGAGCAGTACTTC
CASSKASDREQYF
>TRBJ1-6|TRBD1|few|TRBV2
TGTGCCAGCAGTGAATGGGACAGACGGACAAATTCACCCCTCCACTTT
CASSEWDRRTNSPLHF
>TRBJ2-7|.|.|TRBV5-1
TGCGCCAGCAGCTTGTATGGGGAGACCCCGGAAGAGCAGTACTTC
CASSLYGETPEEQYF
>TRBJ2-7|TRBD2|once|TRBV11-2
TGTGCCAGCAGGTCTCAGCGGGATGGGTACGAGCAGTACTTC
CASRSQRDGYEQYF
>TRBJ1-1|.|once|TRBV7-6
TGTGCCAGCAGCTTAGCCCAGGACGGTGGGAACACTGAAGCTTTCTTT
CASSLAQDGGNTEAFF
>TRBJ1-1|.|.|TRBV6-5
TGTGCCAGCACTTGCCTAGCAGTTGAAGCTTTCTTT
CASTCLAVEAFF
>TRBJ2-1|TRBD2|.|TRBV19
TGTGCCAGTAGTATGAGTGGGCTAGCGGGCCTTGAGCAGTTCTTC
CASSMSGLAGLEQFF
>TRBJ1-5|TRBD1|.|TRBV19
TGTGCCAGTAGTTTCCTACAGGGGAGCAATCAGCCCCAGCATTTT
CASSFLQGSNQPQHF
>TRBJ1-2|.|.|TRBV30
TGTGCCTGGACCCGATCGGGATATGGCTACACCTTC
CAWTRSGYGYTF
>TRBJ1-1|.|.|TRBV5-6
TGTGCCAGCAGCTCCTACTATGAAGCTTTCTTT
CASSSYYEAFF
>TRBJ2-3|TRBD2|.|TRBV7-2
TGTGCCAGCAAAACCAGCGGGAGTAACACAGATACGCAGTATTTT
CASKTSGSNTDTQYF
>TRBJ2-7|.|.|TRBV18
TGTGCCAGCTCACCACCCGGCTGGACCTACGAGCAGTACTTC
CASSPPGWTYEQYF
>TRBJ1-5|.|.|TRBV7-2
TGTGCCAGCAGCTTAGACGGGGGGTTTCGCCAGCCCCAGCATTTT
CASSLDGGFRQPQHF
>TRBJ2-7|TRBD1|.|TRBV9
TGTGCCAGCAGCCTAGGGACAGTGACCTACGAGCAGTACTTC
CASSLGTVTYEQYF
>TRBJ2-6|.|.|TRBV7-6
TGTGCCAGCAGCTTATTTCTAGTATCGGGCTCTGGGGCCAACGTCCTGACTTTC
CASSLFLVSGSGANVLTF
>TRBJ1-5|.|.|TRBV6-2/TRBV6-3
TGTGCCAGCAGTTGGGGGGGGCGGCAGCCCCAGCATTTT
CASSWGGRQPQHF
>TRBJ2-1|.|.|TRBV5-1
TGCGCCAGCAGCTTGGACTCCGGGACCCCGGGCAACAATGAGCAGTTCTTC
CASSLDSGTPGNNEQFF
>TRBJ2-1|TRBD2|.|TRBV30
TGTGCCTGGGGGGCTAGCGGGAGATATGAGCAGTTCTTC
CAWGASGRYEQFF
>TRBJ2-3|.|.|TRBV11-3
TGTGCCAGCAGCTTTCGCAGCCCCGATACGCAGTATTTT
CASSFRSPDTQYF
>TRBJ2-1|.|.|TRBV29-1
TGCAGCGTTGTGGAGGGTTCTGATGAGCAGTTCTTC
CSVVEGSDEQFF
>TRBJ2-7|.|once|TRBV5-4
TGTGCCAGCAGCTTGGCTTCCCGGGGAGCCTACGAGCAGTACTTC
CASSLASRGAYEQYF
>TRBJ2-2|TRBD1|.|TRBV5-1
TGCGCCAGCACCCAGGAGGGACAGGGGACCGGGGAGCTGTTTTTT
CASTQEGQGTGELFF
>TRBJ1-5|TRBD1|.|TRBV7-9
TGTGCCAGCAGCCCCGACAGGGCGATTTTGAATCAGCCCCAGCATTTT
CASSPDRAILNQPQHF
>TRBJ1-1|.|.|TRBV3-1/TRBV3-2
TGTGCCAGCAGCCAAGACCCCGGGACTGAAGCTTTCTTT
CASSQDPGTEAFF
>TRBJ1-5|.|once|TRBV13
TGTGCCAGCGCCCTTAGGTGGGATCAGCCCCAGCATTTT
CASALRWDQPQHF
>TRBJ2-5|.|.|TRBV29-1
TGCAGCGTTAGCAGGGTGGAAGAGACCCAGTACTTC
CSVSRVEETQYF
>TRBJ2-7|.|.|TRBV5-1
TGCGCCAGCAGCTACCAACCCGCCTCCCCATACGAGCAGTACTTC
CASSYQPASPYEQYF
>TRBJ2-3|.|.|TRBV30
TGTGCCTGGAGTGGGGGCAGGGGACCAGATACGCAGTATTTT
CAWSGGRGPDTQYF
>TRBJ2-1|.|.|TRBV5-4
TGTGCCAGCAGCCTCCGAGCGTACAATGAGCAGTTCTTC
CASSLRAYNEQFF
>TRBJ2-3|.|.|TRBV2
TGTGCCAGCAGCCCCTCGATTACATGGGTTCCGTATTTT
CASSPSITWVPYF
>TRBJ1-2|.|.|TRBV11-2
TGTGCCAGCAGTCCCCCCGCGGGACCGGGTAACTATGGCTACACCTTC
CASSPPAGPGNYGYTF
>TRBJ1-1|.|.|TRBV30
TGTGCCTGCGAACAGGGAATCGAGAACACTGAAGCTTTCTTT
CACEQGIENTEAFF
>TRBJ2-1|.|.|TRBV4-2
TGTGCCAGCAGCTCAGGGCAACTAGGCTACAATGAGCAGTTCTTC
CASSSGQLGYNEQFF
>TRBJ2-7|TRBD1|.|TRBV9
TGTGCCAGCAGCCCGACAGGGGGCTGGTACGAGCAGTACTTC
CASSPTGGWYEQYF
>TRBJ2-4|.|.|TRBV5-6
TGTGCCAGCAGCCCACTTGGAGGGGGCCAAGCCAAAAACATTCAGTACTTC
CASSPLGGGQAKNIQYF
>TRBJ1-1|.|.|TRBV9
TGTGCCAGCAGCGTAGCCTCCCAGCCCACTGAAGCTTTCTTT
CASSVASQPTEAFF
>TRBJ1-5|.|.|TRBV5-4
TGTGCCAGCAGCTTGTGGGAGGGGGACATCCATCAGCCCCAGCATTTT
CASSLWEGDIHQPQHF